A selection of T cell receptor beta chains follows, all from one sample in a study of breast tumors, draining lymph nodes, adjacent tissues. From the multiplex PCR reads, TCRdb called clonotypes with MiXCR, one entry per CDR3 protein. The table lists about 150,000 distinct CDR3 sequences, roughly 33% of them singletons. Sequenced input: axillary lymph node tissue. These receptors were obtained from a female donor with breast cancer. Some clones in this sample may be carry-over from other donors' samples. Each CDR3 is given with its conserved first and last residue. A D gene is named only where the DNA matches it firmly. Expanded clones get a size class; other rows say once, few or many, or leave the size out.

j_gene,v_gene,abundance,d_gene,CDR3aa,CDR3nt
TRBJ2-5,TRBV9,many,TRBD2,CASSVGGGEETQYF,TGTGCCAGCAGCGTAGGTGGGGGGGAAGAGACCCAGTACTTC
TRBJ2-5,TRBV2,once,.,CASKLDRGETQYF,TGTGCCAGCAAACTAGACCGGGGGGAGACCCAGTACTTC
TRBJ2-5,TRBV3-1,many,TRBD1,CASSQSRQGQETQYF,TGTGCCAGCAGCCAAAGCAGACAGGGCCAAGAGACCCAGTACTTC
TRBJ2-3,TRBV6-4,many,TRBD2,CASSRGLAVTDTQYF,TGTGCCAGCAGTCGTGGACTAGCGGTTACAGATACGCAGTATTTT
TRBJ1-1,TRBV19,.,.,CASSLPSSNTEASF,TGTGCCAGTAGTCTCCCGAGTTCCAACACTGAAGCTTCCTTT
TRBJ2-7,TRBV6-6,many,.,CASSHSIRTGDEQYF,TGTGCCAGCAGTCACTCGATACGTACGGGGGACGAGCAGTACTTC
TRBJ1-2,TRBV2,many,.,CASSESGAPNYGYTF,TGTGCCAGCAGTGAGTCAGGGGCCCCTAACTATGGCTACACCTTC
TRBJ1-6,TRBV10-3,many,.,CAISDSGANSPLHF,TGTGCCATCAGTGATTCAGGGGCAAACTCACCCCTCCACTTT
TRBJ2-3,TRBV7-9,.,TRBD2,CASSLGSGGHMDTQYF,TGTGCCAGCAGCTTAGGCAGCGGGGGGCATATGGATACGCAGTATTTT
TRBJ2-5,TRBV5-1,many,.,CASSSIQETQYF,TGCGCCAGCAGCTCCATACAAGAGACCCAGTACTTC
TRBJ1-2,TRBV28,many,.,CASSLRDYGYTF,TGTGCCAGCAGTTTGCGAGACTATGGCTACACCTTC
TRBJ1-1,TRBV20-1,few,TRBD1,CSAPYAGQGANTEAFF,TGCAGTGCACCGTACGCGGGACAGGGGGCTAACACTGAAGCTTTCTTT
TRBJ2-5,TRBV20-1,many,TRBD2,CSARPATSAVQETQYF,TGCAGTGCCCGACCGGCGACTAGCGCCGTACAAGAGACCCAGTACTTC
TRBJ1-4,TRBV15,many,TRBD1,CATSSGTGEEKLFF,TGTGCCACCAGCAGCGGGACAGGGGAAGAAAAACTGTTTTTT
TRBJ2-4,TRBV4-1,many,.,CASSQTGDIQYF,TGCGCCAGCAGCCAAACTGGGGACATTCAGTACTTC
TRBJ1-1,TRBV2,few,.,CASVAGTEAFF,TGTGCCAGCGTTGCGGGGACTGAAGCTTTCTTT
TRBJ2-2,TRBV5-6,.,.,CASSPRAGIGELFF,TGTGCCAGCAGCCCAAGGGCGGGGATCGGGGAGCTGTTTTTT
TRBJ2-1,TRBV6-5,few,TRBD1,CASRPGTVKYNEQFF,TGTGCCAGCAGGCCCGGGACAGTAAAGTACAATGAGCAGTTCTTC
TRBJ2-4,TRBV5-1,many,.,CASSSFDQNIQYF,TGCGCCAGCAGCTCCTTCGATCAAAACATTCAGTACTTC
TRBJ1-3,TRBV24-1,many,.,CATSPGGNTIYF,TGTGCCACCAGTCCTGGGGGAAACACCATATATTTT
TRBJ1-4,TRBV3-1,many,.,CASSQGTDNEKLFF,TGTGCCAGCAGCCAAGGGACAGATAATGAAAAACTGTTTTTT
TRBJ2-5,TRBV6-2/TRBV6-3,many,.,CASRPYRTGDQETQYF,TGTGCCAGCAGGCCTTATCGGACCGGGGACCAAGAGACCCAGTACTTC
TRBJ1-2,TRBV5-1,many,.,CASSLDALGYGYTF,TGCGCCAGCAGCTTGGATGCCCTAGGCTATGGCTACACCTTC
TRBJ2-5,TRBV7-2,.,TRBD1,CASRLDRGYSETQYF,TGTGCCAGCAGACTAGACAGGGGATATAGCGAGACCCAGTACTTC
TRBJ2-5,TRBV20-1,many,TRBD2,CSARAWASGGPGRQETQYF,TGCAGTGCTAGAGCCTGGGCTAGCGGGGGGCCAGGGAGGCAAGAGACCCAGTACTTC
TRBJ2-3,TRBV5-1,many,.,CASSLGVDTQYF,TGCGCCAGCAGCTTGGGTGTAGATACGCAGTATTTT
TRBJ1-1,TRBV5-1,.,TRBD1,CASTPGGRTGTEAFF,TGCGCCAGCACCCCGGGGGGGCGGACAGGCACTGAAGCTTTCTTT
TRBJ2-2,TRBV9,many,.,CASSVTTGITPNTGELFF,TGTGCCAGCAGCGTGACAACCGGGATCACCCCCAACACCGGGGAGCTGTTTTTT
TRBJ2-2,TRBV5-1,many,TRBD2,CASSPGLAGGLVGELFF,TGCGCCAGCAGCCCCGGACTAGCGGGGGGGCTGGTCGGGGAGCTGTTTTTT
TRBJ1-2,TRBV7-2,many,.,CASSLGITYGYTF,TGTGCCAGCAGCTTAGGCATAACCTATGGCTACACCTTC
TRBJ2-3,TRBV6-6,.,.,CASSATTDTNF,TGTGCCAGCAGTGCTACCACAGATACGAATTTT
TRBJ2-3,TRBV2,many,.,CASEARQRTSTDTQYF,TGTGCCAGCGAGGCCAGGCAGAGAACTAGCACAGATACGCAGTATTTT
TRBJ1-1,TRBV10-3,.,.,CAISESRENTEAFF,TGTGCCATCAGTGAGTCAAGGGAGAACACTGAAGCTTTCTTT
TRBJ2-1,TRBV5-1,many,TRBD1,CASRTSGQGNNEQFF,TGCGCCAGCAGGACCTCGGGACAGGGAAACAATGAGCAGTTCTTC
TRBJ2-2,TRBV20-1,many,.,CSASAFNTGELFF,TGCAGTGCTAGCGCCTTTAACACCGGGGAGCTGTTTTTT
TRBJ1-3,TRBV7-9,many,.,CASSRKGGSQNGNPIYF,TGTGCCAGCAGCCGAAAGGGGGGGAGTCAAAATGGAAACCCCATATATTTT
TRBJ1-3,TRBV10-1,.,TRBD1,CASRWMTGHFSGNTIYF,TGCGCCAGCAGGTGGATGACAGGGCACTTCTCTGGAAACACCATATATTTT
TRBJ2-7,TRBV5-6,.,.,CASSLGQSEQYF,TGTGCCAGCAGCTTGGGACAATCCGAGCAGTACTTC
TRBJ1-1,TRBV30,.,.,CAWSVPGRRTEAFF,TGTGCCTGGAGTGTTCCGGGGCGGAGGACTGAAGCTTTCTTT
TRBJ1-3,TRBV18,few,.,CASSPQDSAGNTIYF,TGTGCCAGCTCACCACAGGACAGCGCTGGAAACACCATATATTTT
TRBJ1-4,TRBV30,many,TRBD1,CAWSMGQGNREKLFF,TGTGCCTGGAGTATGGGACAGGGAAATAGGGAAAAACTGTTTTTT
TRBJ2-1,TRBV12-3/TRBV12-4,.,.,CASSIQRTVSGERFF,TGTGCCAGCAGTATACAGAGGACAGTGTCTGGTGAGCGGTTCTTC
TRBJ2-2,TRBV6-6,many,TRBD2,CASIPERGGMTGELFF,TGTGCCAGCATCCCGGAACGGGGGGGGATGACCGGGGAGCTGTTTTTT
TRBJ1-4,TRBV18,many,.,CASSRDRNNEKLFF,TGTGCCAGCTCACGCGACAGAAATAATGAAAAACTGTTTTTT
TRBJ2-7,TRBV6-6,.,.,CASTSPGGNEQYF,TGTGCCAGCACTTCCCCGGGGGGCAACGAGCAGTACTTC
TRBJ1-2,TRBV28,many,.,CASSLGGNYGYTF,TGCGCCAGCAGCTTGGGGGGTAACTATGGCTACACCTTC
TRBJ2-1,TRBV7-2,many,.,CASSRLGVEQFF,TGTGCCAGCAGCCGCTTGGGGGTAGAGCAGTTCTTC
TRBJ2-2,TRBV19,many,.,CASSQGSTGELFF,TGTGCCAGTAGCCAGGGATCCACCGGGGAGCTGTTTTTT
TRBJ2-3,TRBV3-1,many,TRBD2,CASSPSGRTDTQYF,TGTGCCAGCAGTCCTAGCGGGCGCACAGATACGCAGTATTTT
TRBJ2-5,TRBV5-4,many,.,CASVTRQGSQETQYF,TGTGCCAGCGTCACTCGGCAGGGATCGCAGGAGACCCAGTACTTC
TRBJ2-3,TRBV2,many,.,CASTGRQGRTDTQYF,TGTGCCAGCACAGGCAGGCAGGGACGCACAGATACGCAGTATTTT
TRBJ2-3,TRBV6-5,.,.,CASSHPILNGLGTDTQYF,TGTGCCAGCAGTCACCCTATCCTCAACGGTCTCGGCACAGATACGCAGTATTTT
TRBJ1-2,TRBV7-9,.,.,CASSSPPREGYSF,TGTGCCAGCAGCTCACCGCCCAGGGAAGGCTACTCCTTC
TRBJ2-3,TRBV6-5,.,TRBD2,CASSHSTRTRLSIDTQYF,TGTGCCAGCAGTCACTCGACACGGACTAGACTGTCCATAGATACGCAGTATTTT
TRBJ2-1,TRBV24-1,many,TRBD2,CATSDLGGNEQFF,TGTGCCACCAGTGACCTGGGAGGGAATGAGCAGTTCTTC
TRBJ2-1,TRBV11-2,many,.,CASSLGTGYNEQFF,TGTGCCAGCAGCTTAGGAACTGGCTACAATGAGCAGTTCTTC
TRBJ2-2,TRBV11-3,many,TRBD1,CASSVTGGRELFF,TGTGCCAGCAGCGTAACAGGGGGTCGGGAGCTGTTTTTT
TRBJ2-7,TRBV6-1,many,TRBD1,CASILDRGSYEQYF,TGTGCCAGCATATTGGACAGGGGTTCCTACGAGCAGTACTTC
TRBJ1-1,TRBV29-1,few,.,CSVVPPRLTNTEAFF,TGCAGCGTTGTTCCACCCCGGCTCACGAACACTGAAGCTTTCTTT
TRBJ1-6,TRBV5-8,many,.,CASSSGGVRPLPLHF,TGTGCCAGCAGCTCTGGAGGGGTCCGTCCACTTCCCCTCCACTTT